One and the same sample provided the 17 T cell receptor beta chains below, sequenced in a study of blood T cell repertoires in COVID-19. Data came from immunoSEQ multiplex PCR; TCRdb stores just in-frame clones and leaves some out. The table lists roughly 110,000 clones, 71% of them singletons. The sample was peripheral blood. These receptors were obtained from a human donor with acute or convalescent COVID-19. The donor label of this sample is uncertain.

The V and J genes are TRBV27 and TRBJ2-2; D might be TRBD2 (5 bases). Trimming cost V 6 bases and J 1 base, with 12 bases left between them. Per the germline V gene, CDR1 is MNHEY and CDR2 is SMNVEV (reference sequence). This CDR3 has 15 amino acids. CDR3: CASSRTGRNTGELFF. The DNA for the CDR3 is TGTGCCAGCAGCCGGACTGGGCGGAACACCGGGGAGCTGTTTTTT.

This clone was seen a handful of times. V is TRBV6-5 and J is TRBJ2-7; D may be TRBD1 (5 bases). Trimming shortened V by 6 bases and J by 3 bases, and 12 bases separated the two germline ends. The CDR3 totals 13 residues. In germline, CDR1 is MNHEY, CDR2 SVGAGI. DNA of the CDR3: TGTGCCAGCAGCCAATTGGACAACTACGAGCAGTACTTC. Its protein product is CASSQLDNYEQYF.

The rearrangement links TRBV21-1 to TRBJ1-5; the table assigns TRBD1, which was not confirmed against the DNA. TRBV21-1 is deemed a pseudogene. This CDR3 contains 16 residues. The CDR3 sequence: CAIQRQGTFSNQPQHF. The CDR3 bases are TGTGCCATACAGAGACAGGGAACGTTTTCAAATCAGCCCCAGCATTTT.

The V gene is TRBV15, the J gene TRBJ2-2, with D hard to call. CDR1 and CDR2 (germline): LNHNV, YYDKDF (reference sequence). CDR3 size: 15 residues. V shed 0 bases and J shed 4 bases, with 9 bases lying between them. The CDR3 spells CATSRDLSSTGELFF. The CDR3 nucleotides read TGTGCCACCAGCAGAGACCTGAGTAGCACCGGGGAGCTGTTTTTT.

The chain carries TRBV5-5 and TRBJ2-7, with 9 bases that match TRBD1. The V segment lost 0 bases and the J segment 2 bases; nucleotides outside the gene matches: 6. CDR1 SGHKS and CDR2 YYEKEE come from the germline V gene (reference sequence). This CDR3 is 16 amino acids long. CDR3 residues: CASSLGWTGETYEQYF. In DNA, the CDR3 is TGTGCCAGCAGCTTGGGATGGACAGGGGAGACCTACGAGCAGTACTTC.

V is TRBV11-2 and J is TRBJ1-2, with TRBD1 matching over 8 bases. Trimming took 3 bases from V and 6 from J; bases not matched to a gene: 3. This CDR3 contains 13 residues. The germline gives CDR1 SGHAT, CDR2 FQNNGV. CDR3 nucleotide sequence: TGTGCCAGCAGCTTCGACAGGGGAGATGGCTACACCTTC. Translating it yields CASSFDRGDGYTF.

This sequence joins TRBV19 and TRBJ1-1; the D is unclear. Germline CDR1 and CDR2: LNHDA and SQIVND (reference sequence). V was trimmed by 7 bases and J by 1 base, leaving 16 bases between them. CDR3 size: 15 residues. The CDR3 loop reads CASTMNLEGNTEAFF. In DNA, the CDR3 is TGTGCCAGTACTATGAACCTTGAGGGGAACACTGAAGCTTTCTTT.

This chain links TRBV3-1 (or the pseudogene TRBV3-2) with TRBJ2-7; perhaps TRBD2 as D (5 bases). The CDR3 is 13 amino acids. The ends were cut back, 1 base at V and 7 bases at J, with 11 bases in the middle. Germline V gene lookup returns CDR1 LGHDT and CDR2 YNNKEL (reference sequence). In nucleotides, the CDR3 is TGTGCCAGCAGCCAAGGGGTCCCGGGGGAGCAGTACTTC. This gives the protein CASSQGVPGEQYF.

J is TRBJ1-1 and V is TRBV10-2, with 8 bases fitting TRBD1. CDR3 size: 14 residues. Germline V gives CDR1 WSHSY, CDR2 SAAADI. Trimming at V came to 6 bases and at J to 6 bases, leaving 9 bases not matched to a gene. CDR3 sequence reads: CASRSTGVRAEAFF. The CDR3 bases are TGCGCCAGCAGATCGACAGGGGTCCGAGCTGAAGCTTTCTTT.

The rearrangement uses TRBV19 and TRBJ2-2, with 10 bases identical to TRBD2. Germline CDR1 LNHDA, CDR2 SQIVND (reference sequence). Trimming took 1 base from V and 7 from J; bases not matched to a gene: 6. The CDR3 is 16 amino acids. This CDR3 reads CASSIGKRGGFGELFF. The DNA for the CDR3 is TGTGCCAGTAGTATAGGGAAGCGGGGGGGCTTCGGGGAGCTGTTTTTT.

This rearrangement joins TRBV18 to TRBJ2-5, with a tentative D call TRBD1 (6 bases). The V gene's germline CDR1 is KGHSH and CDR2 LQKENI. The CDR3 is made up of 14 amino acids. Trimming took off 2 bases at V and 4 bases at J, with 11 bases between the two ends. CDR3 loop: CASSPNRGGETQYF. CDR3 coding DNA: TGTGCCAGCTCACCAAATAGAGGGGGAGAGACCCAGTACTTC.

As DNA, the CDR3 is TGCGCCAGCAGTACCGCCTCCGGGTCGAGCTCCTACAATGAGCAGTTCTTC. Protein product: CASSTASGSSSYNEQFF. J is TRBJ2-1 and V is TRBV5-1; D call uncertain. Per germline, CDR1 SGHRS and CDR2 YFSETQ. CDR3 length equals 17 residues. Trimming removed 5 bases from V and 0 bases from J, with 18 bases in between.

The chain combines TRBV3-1 (or the pseudogene TRBV3-2) with TRBJ1-4, with TRBD1 as a possible D gene (5 bases). The germline gives CDR1 LGHDT, CDR2 YNNKEL (reference sequence). This CDR3 has 15 residues. The ends were cut back, 1 base at V and 7 bases at J, with 13 bases in the middle. The CDR3: CASSQVSGLFEKLFF. The CDR3 region has the DNA TGTGCCAGCAGCCAAGTATCAGGGCTGTTTGAAAAACTGTTTTTT.

The chain uses TRBV28 and TRBJ2-1; 9 nucleotides match TRBD2. CDR3 length equals 16 residues. Germline V CDR1 and CDR2: MDHEN, SYDVKM. V was pared by 6 bases and J by 0 bases, with 6 bases of the junction left unmatched. CDR3 coding DNA: TGTGCCAGCAGCCCTCTTAGCGGGAGCTCCTACAATGAGCAGTTCTTC. This translates into CASSPLSGSSYNEQFF.

This clone was counted between two and nine times. The rearrangement joins TRBV2 to TRBJ2-5; 12 nucleotides align to TRBD2. Losses at the gene ends were 6 bases for V and 6 bases for J; bases not matched to a gene: 8. The germline V gene encodes CDR1 SNHLY and CDR2 FYNNEI. The CDR3 spans 15 residues. The CDR3 sequence: CASRTSGGGLQTQYF. In nucleotides, the CDR3 is TGTGCCAGCAGGACTAGCGGGGGCGGTCTTCAGACCCAGTACTTC.

The chain is built from TRBV7-3 and TRBJ2-1; 9 bases align to TRBD1. The V and J ends lost 2 bases and 6 bases, in that order; junction bases with no gene match: 11. The CDR3 runs to 17 residues. Germline V CDR1 and CDR2: SGHTA, FQGTGA. CDR3 region: CASSLFYGGQGSNEQFF. CDR3 nucleotides: TGTGCCAGCAGCTTATTTTATGGGGGACAGGGAAGCAATGAGCAGTTCTTC.

A few counts support this clone. The chain employs TRBV18 and TRBJ1-2; perhaps TRBD1 as D (6 bases). CDR3 length: 15 residues. The V end lost 3 bases, the J end lost 8 bases, and 19 bases lay between the germline ends. From germline, CDR1 is KGHSH and CDR2 LQKENI. Written as DNA, the CDR3 is TGTGCCAGCTCACCTAGCAGGGGAGGGAGAAGCGGCTACACCTTC. Its translation: CASSPSRGGRSGYTF. Full variable domain (rest looked up from reference TRBV18 and TRBJ1-2): NAGVMQNPRHLVRRRGQEARLRCSPMKGHSHVYWYRQLPEEGLKFMVYLQKENIIDESGMPKERFSAEFPKEGPSILRIQQVVRGDSAAYFCASSPSRGGRSGYTFGSGTRLTVV.